These T cell receptor beta chains were read from a single sample in a study of T cells in Graves' hyperthyroidism and ophthalmopathy. TCRdb called the multiplex PCR reads again in MiXCR, with one record for every CDR3 protein. The sample has under 550,000 distinct CDR3 sequences, approximately 13% seen once. Sequenced: blood. The source of these receptors is a woman younger than 35 with Graves' hyperthyroidism. Both conserved end residues are part of each CDR3. D genes are given only for firm matches. Clone size appears in some rows only: once, few, many, or a class for an expanded clone.

J,V,size,D,DNA,CDR3
TRBJ1-1,TRBV7-8,few,.,TGTGCCAGCAGCTTAGGGAGGACACTTAACACTGAAGCTTTCTTT,CASSLGRTLNTEAFF
TRBJ2-3,TRBV12-3/TRBV12-4,many,TRBD2,TGTGCCAGCAGCCCAGGGACTAGCGGAAGCACAGATACGCAGTATTTT,CASSPGTSGSTDTQYF
TRBJ2-1,TRBV9,.,.,TGTGCCAGCAGCGTAGACGACGGAGGAGTTGGGCAGTTCTTC,CASSVDDGGVGQFF
TRBJ2-7,TRBV6-1,many,.,TGTGCCAGCAGGCCCGGGATAGCAGATCACGAGCAGTACTTC,CASRPGIADHEQYF
TRBJ2-6,TRBV12-3/TRBV12-4,many,.,TGTGCCAGCAGTTTAGCGTGGCGGGGCCCGGAGTTGAGGGCCAACGTCCTGACTTTC,CASSLAWRGPELRANVLTF
TRBJ1-3,TRBV30,many,.,TGTGCCTTCGCCCCAGGATTCTCTGGAAACACCATATATTTT,CAFAPGFSGNTIYF
TRBJ2-7,TRBV6-1,many,TRBD2,TGTGCCAGCAGTCATACTAGCGGGAGATCCTACGAGCAGTACTTC,CASSHTSGRSYEQYF
TRBJ2-7,TRBV4-1,.,TRBD2,TGCGCCAGCAGCCAGGGACTAGCGGGAGGGCCCTCTAGGGAGCAGTACTTC,CASSQGLAGGPSREQYF
TRBJ2-3,TRBV28,few,.,TGTGCCAGCGGCCTACTGACAGTAGGTACCAGATACGCACCTCCTAAGTATTTT,CASGLLTVGTRYAPPKYF
TRBJ1-5,TRBV27,few,.,TGTGCCAGCAACCGTGGAGGGGCTGGCAATCAGCCCCAGCATTTT,CASNRGGAGNQPQHF
TRBJ2-2,TRBV9,once,.,TGTGCCAGCAGCGTATCCGCAATGAACACCGGGGAGCTGTTTTTT,CASSVSAMNTGELFF
TRBJ1-2,TRBV19,few,.,TGTGCCAGTAGTTCCCGGGACGGCACCATCTATGGCTACACCTTC,CASSSRDGTIYGYTF
TRBJ1-1,TRBV28,many,.,TGTGCCAGCAGGGGGACATACATGAACACTGAAGCTTTCTTT,CASRGTYMNTEAFF
TRBJ2-5,TRBV2,many,.,TGTGCCAGCAGTGAATTTCCGGGGGAGACCCAGTACTTC,CASSEFPGETQYF
TRBJ2-3,TRBV2,many,.,TGTGCCAGCAGCCTACAACAGGGGAGGGGCACAGATACGCAGTATTTT,CASSLQQGRGTDTQYF
TRBJ1-6,TRBV6-1,.,TRBD1,TGTGCCACCGGATGGAGACAGGGGAATTCACCCCTCCACTTT,CATGWRQGNSPLHF
TRBJ1-5,TRBV18,many,.,TGTGCCAGCTCAACAGATAATAGCAATCAGCCCCAGCATTTT,CASSTDNSNQPQHF
TRBJ2-1,TRBV27,many,TRBD2,TGTGCCAGCAGCCGTCTTGCGGGACTAGCGGGATCTTCTACTCCTAGGGGTATTTGGCTTGAGCAGTTCTTC,CASSRLAGLAGSSTPRGIWLEQFF
TRBJ2-5,TRBV18,.,.,TGTGCCAGCTCACCACCCTCTCTTGAGAGGGAGCAAGAGACCCAGTACTTC,CASSPPSLEREQETQYF
TRBJ2-5,TRBV7-9,few,TRBD1,TGTGCCAGCAGCTCCGGACAGGGGTCACGAGAGACCCAGTACTTC,CASSSGQGSRETQYF
TRBJ1-4,TRBV6-2/TRBV6-3,few,.,TGTGCCAGCGTTGGGGGGGGGTCTAGAAGCGGAAATGAAAAACTGTTTTTT,CASVGGGSRSGNEKLFF
TRBJ1-3,TRBV6-1,few,.,TGTGCCAGCAGATCCCCTTGGCCTGGAAACACCATATATTTT,CASRSPWPGNTIYF
TRBJ1-2,TRBV18,many,TRBD1,TGTGCCAGCTGCCTGGACAGGTCGGAAGGCTACACCTTC,CASCLDRSEGYTF